Following are 10 T cell receptor beta chains from one sample sequenced in a study of Ad26.COV2.S vaccination and SARS-CoV-2 variants. Treatment noted: around 19 received Ad26.COV2.S at low or high dose, single or two shots; 5 received placebo; per-sample allocation not given. On day 63 after the first injection, vaccine and placebo recipients gave samples. Using immunoSEQ multiplex PCR, the repertoire was profiled, and TCRdb retains in-frame clones only, with some absent. The sample lists some 330,000 clones, almost 90% occurring once. Source: peripheral blood, taken in a trial of Ad26.COV2.S vaccine versus placebo. The origin of the receptors is a person aged 18-65 years who received the Ad26.COV2.S COVID-19 vaccine or a placebo.

The rearrangement links TRBV7-2 to TRBJ1-6; TRBD1 is a possible D gene (6 bases). The CDR3 contains 19 residues. V was trimmed by 6 bases and J by 7 bases, leaving 28 bases between them. In germline, CDR1 is SGHTA, CDR2 FQGNSA. The CDR3 nucleotides are TGTGCCAGCAGATGGGGAACAGGGCTAGCTCGTGGACCGAATTCACCCCTCCACTTT. It specifies CASRWGTGLARGPNSPLHF. Supplemented by reference TRBV7-2 and TRBJ1-6, the full variable domain reads GAGVSQSPSNKVTEKGKDVELRCDPISGHTALYWYRQSLGQGLEFLIYFQGNSAPDKSGLPSDRFSAERTGGSVSTLTIQRTQQEDSAVYLCASRWGTGLARGPNSPLHFGNGTRLTVT.

The V and J genes are TRBV5-1 and TRBJ2-5, with 11 bases that match TRBD2. The CDR3 totals 15 residues. V lost 4 bases to trimming and J lost 5 bases; unmatched junction nucleotides: 7. Per germline, CDR1 SGHRS and CDR2 YFSETQ. This CDR3 is CASSVTSGVGETQYF. The CDR3 nucleotides are TGCGCCAGCAGCGTGACTAGCGGGGTTGGGGAGACCCAGTACTTC.

The chain recombines TRBV12-3 or TRBV12-4 with TRBJ1-1; tentatively, D is TRBD1 (5 bases). V lost 6 bases, J lost 4 bases, and 12 bases lay in between. CDR3 size: 13 residues. The CDR3 region is CASSGGGGTEAFF. CDR3 bases: TGTGCCAGCAGCGGGGGAGGTGGCACTGAAGCTTTCTTT.

The rearrangement joins TRBV18 to TRBJ1-3; D gene ambiguous. With 6 bases removed from V and 4 bases from J, the gap between germline ends came to 19 bases. This CDR3 spans 16 amino acids. CDR1 is KGHSH and CDR2 is LQKENI in the germline V gene. The CDR3 protein is CASSPEAWESGNTIYF. CDR3 DNA: TGTGCCAGCTCCCCAGAGGCTTGGGAGTCCGGAAACACCATATATTTT.

CDR3 protein: CASSYERPVYGYTF. CDR3 nucleotides: TGTGCCAGCAGTTATGAAAGGCCCGTCTATGGCTACACCTTC. The gene calls are TRBV6-2 or TRBV6-3 and TRBJ1-2; D unclear. V lost 3 bases to trimming and J lost 4 bases, with 12 bases between them. Germline CDR1 and CDR2: MNHEY and SVGEGT. The CDR3 loop spans 14 amino acids.

This rearrangement joins TRBV4-1 to TRBJ2-6; unclear D gene. In germline, CDR1 is MGHRA, CDR2 YSYEKL. Trimming pared 1 base from V and 0 bases from J, leaving 10 bases between. This CDR3 region has 17 residues. This CDR3 is CASSQATRRSGANVLTF. The DNA for the CDR3 is TGCGCCAGCAGCCAAGCGACTCGCCGCTCTGGGGCCAACGTCCTGACTTTC.

The chain links TRBV7-6 to TRBJ1-5; D gene ambiguous. Trimming pared 2 bases from V and 6 bases from J, leaving 5 bases between. Germline lookup yields CDR1 SGHVS and CDR2 FNYEAQ. The CDR3 is 12 amino acids. The CDR3 protein is CASSLLGQPQHF. CDR3 bases: TGTGCCAGCAGCTTATTGGGTCAGCCCCAGCATTTT.

V gene TRBV19 combines with J gene TRBJ2-3; D not certain. Germline CDR1 is LNHDA and CDR2 is SQIVND (reference sequence). CDR3 length: 13 residues. V shed 4 bases and J shed 6 bases, with 11 bases lying between them. CDR3 DNA: TGTGCCAGTAGTAAATCTCTCCCGGATACGCAGTATTTT. Amino acids: CASSKSLPDTQYF.

The rearrangement uses TRBV6-2 or TRBV6-3 and TRBJ1-5; D might be TRBD1 (5 bases). V shed 2 bases and J shed 3 bases, with 11 bases lying between them. CDR3 size: 15 residues. Per the germline V gene, CDR1 is MNHEY and CDR2 is SVGEGT. In nucleotides, the CDR3 is TGTGCCAGCAGTTACGGGGGTGCGTACAATCAGCCCCAGCATTTT. Residues: CASSYGGAYNQPQHF.

The V call is TRBV30, the J call TRBJ1-3; D might be TRBD1 (5 bases). V was trimmed by 4 bases and J by 5 bases, leaving 15 bases between them. The CDR3 length is 14 residues. Germline V CDR1 and CDR2: GTSNPN, SVGIG (reference sequence). DNA for the CDR3: TGTGCCTGGAACCCAGGGTCTCTACGAAACACCATATATTTT. This gives the protein CAWNPGSLRNTIYF.